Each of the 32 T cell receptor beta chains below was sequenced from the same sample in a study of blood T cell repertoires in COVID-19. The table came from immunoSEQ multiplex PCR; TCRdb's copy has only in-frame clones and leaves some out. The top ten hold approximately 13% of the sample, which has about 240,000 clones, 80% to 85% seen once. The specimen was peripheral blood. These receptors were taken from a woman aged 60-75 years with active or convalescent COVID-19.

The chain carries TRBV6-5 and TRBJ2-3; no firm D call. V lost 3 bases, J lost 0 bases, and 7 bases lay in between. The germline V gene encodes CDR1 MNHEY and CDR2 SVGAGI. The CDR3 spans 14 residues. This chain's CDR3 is CASSYAQSTDTQYF. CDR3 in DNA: TGTGCCAGCAGTTATGCACAGAGCACAGATACGCAGTATTTT.

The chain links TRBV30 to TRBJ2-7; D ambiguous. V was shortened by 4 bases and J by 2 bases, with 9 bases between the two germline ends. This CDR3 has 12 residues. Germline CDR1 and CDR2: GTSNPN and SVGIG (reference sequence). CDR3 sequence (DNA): TGTGCCTGGACCCAGACACCCTACGAGCAGTACTTC. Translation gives CAWTQTPYEQYF.

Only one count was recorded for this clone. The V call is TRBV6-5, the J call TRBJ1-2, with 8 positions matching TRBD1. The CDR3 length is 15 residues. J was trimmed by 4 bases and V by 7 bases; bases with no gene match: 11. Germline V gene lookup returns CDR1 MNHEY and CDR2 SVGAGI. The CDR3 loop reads CASKPNAGGIYGYTF. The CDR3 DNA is TGTGCCAGCAAGCCCAATGCAGGGGGCATCTATGGCTACACCTTC.

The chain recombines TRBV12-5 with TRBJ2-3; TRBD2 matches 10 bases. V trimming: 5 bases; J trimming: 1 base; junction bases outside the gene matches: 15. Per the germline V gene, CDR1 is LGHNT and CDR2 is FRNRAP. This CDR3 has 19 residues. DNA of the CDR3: TGTGCTAGTGGTCCCTCGGGGCGTCTAGCGGGGGCTGGCACAGATACGCAGTATTTT. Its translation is CASGPSGRLAGAGTDTQYF.

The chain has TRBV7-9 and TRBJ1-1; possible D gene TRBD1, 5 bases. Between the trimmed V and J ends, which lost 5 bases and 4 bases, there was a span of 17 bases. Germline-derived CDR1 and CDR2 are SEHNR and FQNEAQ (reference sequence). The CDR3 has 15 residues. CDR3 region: CASSPQGRSSTEAFF. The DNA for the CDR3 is TGTGCCAGCAGCCCGCAGGGTCGAAGTAGCACTGAAGCTTTCTTT.

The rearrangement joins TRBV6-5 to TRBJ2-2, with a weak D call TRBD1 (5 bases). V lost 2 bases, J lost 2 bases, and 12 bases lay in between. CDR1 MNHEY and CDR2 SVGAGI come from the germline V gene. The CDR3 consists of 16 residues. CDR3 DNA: TGTGCCAGCAGTTACGGATCAGGGTTAAACACCGGGGAGCTGTTTTTT. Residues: CASSYGSGLNTGELFF.

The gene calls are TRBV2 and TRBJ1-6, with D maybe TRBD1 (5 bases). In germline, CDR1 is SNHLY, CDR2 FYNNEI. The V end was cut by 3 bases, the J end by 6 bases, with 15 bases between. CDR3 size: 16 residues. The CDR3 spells CASSDRGRALNSPLHF. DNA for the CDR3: TGTGCCAGCAGTGACCGCGGCAGGGCCCTTAATTCACCCCTCCACTTT. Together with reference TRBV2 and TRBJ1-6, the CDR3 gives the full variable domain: EPEVTQTPSHQVTQMGQEVILRCVPISNHLYFYWYRQILGQKVEFLVSFYNNEISEKSEIFDDQFSVERPDGSNFTLKIRSTKLEDSAMYFCASSDRGRALNSPLHFGNGTRLTVT.

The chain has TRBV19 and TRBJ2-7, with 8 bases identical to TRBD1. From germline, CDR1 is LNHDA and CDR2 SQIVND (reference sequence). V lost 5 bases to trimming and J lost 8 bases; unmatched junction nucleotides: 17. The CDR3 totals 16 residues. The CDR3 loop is CASSSPGDRGTRQQYF. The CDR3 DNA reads TGTGCCAGTAGTTCCCCCGGCGACAGGGGTACCAGGCAGCAGTACTTC. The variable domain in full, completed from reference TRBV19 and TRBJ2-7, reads DGGITQSPKYLFRKEGQNVTLSCEQNLNHDAMYWYRQDPGQGLRLIYYSQIVNDFQKGDIAEGYSVSREKKESFPLTVTSAQKNPTAFYLCASSSPGDRGTRQQYFGPGTRLTVT.

The CDR3 coding sequence is TGTGCCAGCAGTCTTCTTCGGGGGGGGACAGATACGCAGTATTTT. Its protein product is CASSLLRGGTDTQYF. The chain joins TRBV6-6 to TRBJ2-3; 8 nucleotides align to TRBD2. Germline assignment: CDR1 MNHNY and CDR2 SVGAGI (reference sequence). The CDR3 loop spans 15 amino acids. Trimming cost V 5 bases and J 3 bases; bases outside gene matches: 7.

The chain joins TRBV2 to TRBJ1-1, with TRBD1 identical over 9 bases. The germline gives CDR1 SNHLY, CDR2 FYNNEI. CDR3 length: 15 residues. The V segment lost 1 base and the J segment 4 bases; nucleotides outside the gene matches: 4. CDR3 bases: TGTGCCAGCAGTGAAGAACAGGGGGCGAGCACTGAAGCTTTCTTT. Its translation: CASSEEQGASTEAFF.

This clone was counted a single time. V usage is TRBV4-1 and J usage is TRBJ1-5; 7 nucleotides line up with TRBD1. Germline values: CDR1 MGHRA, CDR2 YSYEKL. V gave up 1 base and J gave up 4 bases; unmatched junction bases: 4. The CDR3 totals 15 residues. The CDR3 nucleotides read TGCGCCAGCAGCCAAGTGGGGACAGCAAATCAGCCCCAGCATTTT. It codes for CASSQVGTANQPQHF.

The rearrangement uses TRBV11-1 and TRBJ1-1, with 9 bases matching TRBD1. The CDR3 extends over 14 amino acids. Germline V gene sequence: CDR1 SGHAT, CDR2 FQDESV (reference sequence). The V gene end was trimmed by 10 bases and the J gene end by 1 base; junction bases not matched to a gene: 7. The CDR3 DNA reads TGTGCCACCGTGAAGGACAGGGGGAACACTGAAGCTTTCTTT. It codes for CATVKDRGNTEAFF. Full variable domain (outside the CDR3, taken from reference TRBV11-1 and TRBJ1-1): EAEVAQSPRYKITEKSQAVAFWCDPISGHATLYWYRQILGQGPELLVQFQDESVVDDSQLPKDRFSAERLKGVDSTLKIQPAELGDSAMYLCATVKDRGNTEAFFGQGTRLTVV.

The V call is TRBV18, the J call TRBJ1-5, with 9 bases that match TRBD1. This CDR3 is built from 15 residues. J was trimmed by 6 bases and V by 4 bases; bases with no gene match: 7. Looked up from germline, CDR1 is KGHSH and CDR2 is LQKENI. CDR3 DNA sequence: TGTGCCAGCTCACAAGGACAGGGGACCTTTCAGCCCCAGCATTTT. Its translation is CASSQGQGTFQPQHF.

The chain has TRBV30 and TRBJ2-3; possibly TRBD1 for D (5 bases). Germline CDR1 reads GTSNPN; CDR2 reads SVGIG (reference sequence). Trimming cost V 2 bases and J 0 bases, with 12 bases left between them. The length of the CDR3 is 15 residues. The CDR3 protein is CAWSITGLSTDTQYF. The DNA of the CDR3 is TGTGCCTGGAGTATCACAGGCCTTAGCACAGATACGCAGTATTTT. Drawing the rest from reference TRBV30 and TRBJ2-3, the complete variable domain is SQTIHQWPATLVQPVGSPLSLECTVEGTSNPNLYWYRQAAGRGLQLLFYSVGIGQISSEVPQNLSASRPQDRQFILSSKKLLLSDSGFYLCAWSITGLSTDTQYFGPGTRLTVL.

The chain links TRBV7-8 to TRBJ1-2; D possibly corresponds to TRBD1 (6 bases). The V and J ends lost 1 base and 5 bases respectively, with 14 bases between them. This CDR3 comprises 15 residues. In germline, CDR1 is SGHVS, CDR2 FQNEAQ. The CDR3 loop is CASSLEGGAGYGYTF. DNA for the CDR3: TGTGCCAGCAGCTTAGAGGGGGGGGCAGGGTATGGCTACACCTTC.

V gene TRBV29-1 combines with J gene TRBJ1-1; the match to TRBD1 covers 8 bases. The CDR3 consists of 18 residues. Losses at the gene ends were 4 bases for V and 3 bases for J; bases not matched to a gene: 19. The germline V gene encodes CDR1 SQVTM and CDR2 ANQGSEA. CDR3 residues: CSVGTGSKWQGMDTEAFF. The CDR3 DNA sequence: TGCAGCGTTGGGACAGGGTCTAAGTGGCAGGGAATGGACACTGAAGCTTTCTTT.

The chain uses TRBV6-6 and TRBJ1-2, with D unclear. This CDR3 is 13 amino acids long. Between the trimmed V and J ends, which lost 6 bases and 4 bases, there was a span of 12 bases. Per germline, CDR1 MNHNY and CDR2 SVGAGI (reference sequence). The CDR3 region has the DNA TGTGCCAGCAGGGAGAGAGGAGTCTATGGCTACACCTTC. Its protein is CASRERGVYGYTF.

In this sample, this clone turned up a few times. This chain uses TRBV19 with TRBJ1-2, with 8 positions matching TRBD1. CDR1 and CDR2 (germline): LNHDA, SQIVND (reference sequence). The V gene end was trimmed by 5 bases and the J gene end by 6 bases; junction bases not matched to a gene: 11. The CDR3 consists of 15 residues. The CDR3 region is CASSGSLGTGDGYTF. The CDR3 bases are TGTGCCAGTAGTGGGTCTTTGGGGACAGGCGATGGCTACACCTTC.

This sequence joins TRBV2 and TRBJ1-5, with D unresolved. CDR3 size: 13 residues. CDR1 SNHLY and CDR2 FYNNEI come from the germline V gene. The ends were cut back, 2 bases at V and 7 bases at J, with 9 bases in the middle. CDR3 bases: TGTGCCAGCAGTGAAAGAGAAAACCAGCCCCAGCATTTT. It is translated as CASSERENQPQHF. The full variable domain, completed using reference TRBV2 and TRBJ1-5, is EPEVTQTPSHQVTQMGQEVILRCVPISNHLYFYWYRQILGQKVEFLVSFYNNEISEKSEIFDDQFSVERPDGSNFTLKIRSTKLEDSAMYFCASSERENQPQHFGDGTRLSIL.

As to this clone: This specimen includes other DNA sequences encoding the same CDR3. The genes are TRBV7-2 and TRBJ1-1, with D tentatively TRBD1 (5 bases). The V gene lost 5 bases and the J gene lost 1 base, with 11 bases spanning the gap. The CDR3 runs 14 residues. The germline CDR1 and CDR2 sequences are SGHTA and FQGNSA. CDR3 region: CASSLTQGNTEAFF. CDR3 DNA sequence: TGTGCCAGCAGCCTAACCCAGGGGAACACTGAAGCTTTCTTT.

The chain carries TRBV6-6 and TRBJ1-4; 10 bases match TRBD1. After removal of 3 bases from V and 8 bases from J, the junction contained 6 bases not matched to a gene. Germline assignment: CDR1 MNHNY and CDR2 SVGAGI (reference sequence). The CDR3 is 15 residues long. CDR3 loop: CASSYPGQGREKLFF. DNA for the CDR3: TGTGCCAGCAGTTATCCGGGACAGGGGAGGGAAAAACTGTTTTTT.

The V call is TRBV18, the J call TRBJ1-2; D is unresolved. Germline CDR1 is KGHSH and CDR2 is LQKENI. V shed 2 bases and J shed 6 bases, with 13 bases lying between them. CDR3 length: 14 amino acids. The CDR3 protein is CASSPIREAHGYTF. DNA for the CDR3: TGTGCCAGCTCACCAATACGGGAAGCCCATGGCTACACCTTC.

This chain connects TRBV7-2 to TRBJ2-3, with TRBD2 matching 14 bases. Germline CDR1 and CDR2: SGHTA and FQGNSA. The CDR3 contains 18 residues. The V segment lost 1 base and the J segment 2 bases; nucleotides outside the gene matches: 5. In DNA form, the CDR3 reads TGTGCCAGCAGCTTAGTGGGGACTAGCGGGGGTACCACAGATACGCAGTATTTT. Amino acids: CASSLVGTSGGTTDTQYF.

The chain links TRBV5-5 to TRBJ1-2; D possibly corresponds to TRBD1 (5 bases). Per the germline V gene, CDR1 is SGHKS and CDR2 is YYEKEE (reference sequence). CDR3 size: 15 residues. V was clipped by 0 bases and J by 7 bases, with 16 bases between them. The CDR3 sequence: CASSLARGGARGYTF. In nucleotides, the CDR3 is TGTGCCAGCAGCTTGGCCCGTGGAGGGGCGCGTGGCTACACCTTC.

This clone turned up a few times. CDR3: CASSSAGRRADTIYF. As DNA, the CDR3 is TGCGCCAGCAGCTCCGCCGGGCGGAGGGCGGACACCATATATTTT. The chain employs TRBV5-1 and TRBJ1-3; the D is unclear. This CDR3 has 15 amino acids. Germline CDR1 is SGHRS and CDR2 is YFSETQ. The V and J ends lost 3 bases and 8 bases respectively, with 18 bases between them.

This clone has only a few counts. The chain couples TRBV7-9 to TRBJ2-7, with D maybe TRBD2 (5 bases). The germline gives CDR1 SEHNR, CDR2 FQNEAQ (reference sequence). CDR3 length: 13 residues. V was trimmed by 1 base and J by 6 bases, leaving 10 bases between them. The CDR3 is CASSLGRRVEQYF. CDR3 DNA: TGTGCCAGCAGCTTAGGGAGGCGGGTCGAGCAGTACTTC.

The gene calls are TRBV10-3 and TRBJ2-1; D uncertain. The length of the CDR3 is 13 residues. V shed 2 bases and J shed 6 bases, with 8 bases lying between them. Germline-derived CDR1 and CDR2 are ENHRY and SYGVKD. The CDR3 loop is CAISEPPVNEQFF. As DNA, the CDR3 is TGTGCCATCAGTGAGCCCCCCGTCAATGAGCAGTTCTTC.

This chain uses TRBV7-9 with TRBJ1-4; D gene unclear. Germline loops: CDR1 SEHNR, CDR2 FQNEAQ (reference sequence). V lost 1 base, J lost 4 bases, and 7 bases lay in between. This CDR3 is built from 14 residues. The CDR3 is CASSLGRINEKLFF. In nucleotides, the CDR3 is TGTGCCAGCAGCTTAGGGCGGATTAATGAAAAACTGTTTTTT.

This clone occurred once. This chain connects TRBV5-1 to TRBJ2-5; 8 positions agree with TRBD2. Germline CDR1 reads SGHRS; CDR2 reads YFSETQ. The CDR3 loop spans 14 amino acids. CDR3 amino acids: CPPSPGGGSETQYF. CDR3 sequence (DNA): TGCCCCCCCAGCCCCGGGGGGGGGTCGGAGACCCAGTACTTC.

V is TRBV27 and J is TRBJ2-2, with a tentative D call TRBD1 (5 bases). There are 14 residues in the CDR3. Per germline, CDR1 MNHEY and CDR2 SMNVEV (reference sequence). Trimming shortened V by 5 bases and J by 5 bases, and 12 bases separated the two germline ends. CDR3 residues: CASSTKAGTGELFF. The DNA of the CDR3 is TGTGCCAGCAGTACAAAGGCAGGGACCGGGGAGCTGTTTTTT.

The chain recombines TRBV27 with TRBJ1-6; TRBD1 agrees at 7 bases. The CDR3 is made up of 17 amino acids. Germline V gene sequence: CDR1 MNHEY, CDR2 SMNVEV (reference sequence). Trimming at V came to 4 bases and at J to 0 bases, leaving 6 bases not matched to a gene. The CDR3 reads CASSSPYRGSYNSPLHF. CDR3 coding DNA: TGTGCCAGCAGTTCCCCCTACAGGGGCTCCTATAATTCACCCCTCCACTTT.

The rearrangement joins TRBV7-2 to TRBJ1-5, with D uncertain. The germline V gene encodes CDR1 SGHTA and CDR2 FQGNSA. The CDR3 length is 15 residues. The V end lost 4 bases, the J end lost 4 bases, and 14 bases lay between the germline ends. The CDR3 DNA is TGTGCCAGCAGCTCAGTATGGAGTCCTAATCAGCCCCAGCATTTT. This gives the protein CASSSVWSPNQPQHF.